The 30 T cell receptor beta chains presented below share a single source sample, sequenced in a study of tumor-infiltrating lymphocytes in oesophageal squamous cell carcinoma. TCRdb called the PCR reads again in MiXCR, with one record for every CDR3 protein. The sample has about 12,000 distinct CDR3 sequences, roughly half seen once. The sequenced sample consisted of esophageal tumor tissue. These receptors originate from a male donor with esophageal squamous cell carcinoma.

The chain combines TRBV12-3 or TRBV12-4 with TRBJ2-5, with TRBD1 matching 9 bases. The tail of the sequence fits TRBJ2-1 better, so the J call may be wrong. The CDR3 consists of 15 residues. CDR3 residues: CASSPTGGSRNEQFF. The DNA for the CDR3 is TGTGCCAGCAGCCCGACAGGGGGGTCACGCAATGAGCAGTTCTTC.

This clonotype came up many times. The gene calls are TRBV9 and TRBJ2-2; D is unresolved. Germline CDR1 is SGDLS and CDR2 is YYNGEE. This CDR3 contains 15 residues. With 3 bases removed from V and 4 bases from J, the gap between germline ends came to 13 bases. This CDR3 reads CASSGPAPSTGELFF. In DNA, the CDR3 is TGTGCCAGCAGCGGCCCCGCCCCCAGCACCGGGGAGCTGTTTTTT.

This clonotype was observed a few times. The chain uses TRBV7-2 and TRBJ2-3; 8 bases match TRBD1. The CDR3 loop spans 14 amino acids. CDR1 is SGHTA and CDR2 is FQGNSA in the germline V gene. Trimming at V came to 3 bases and at J to 4 bases, leaving 3 bases not matched to a gene. The CDR3 loop reads CASSLDRVADTQYF. CDR3 nucleotides: TGTGCCAGCAGCTTGGACAGGGTTGCAGATACGCAGTATTTT.

This sequence joins TRBV10-1 and TRBJ1-5; TRBD1 matches 9 bases. The length of the CDR3 is 16 residues. In germline, CDR1 is WNHNN, CDR2 SYGVQD (reference sequence). With 7 bases clipped from V and 4 bases from J, the junction kept 11 bases outside the gene matches. The CDR3 protein is CASTSLRDRGNQPQHF. The CDR3 DNA is TGCGCCAGCACCTCATTACGTGACAGGGGGAATCAGCCCCAGCATTTT.

The rearrangement uses TRBV6-8 and TRBJ2-4, with D unclear. The J call may be faulty, since TRBJ2-5 better matches the DNA end. The CDR3 runs to 14 residues. Germline V gives CDR1 MNHGY, CDR2 SAAAGT. CDR3 region: CASRERWKGETQYF. In DNA, the CDR3 is TGTGCCAGCAGAGAAAGGTGGAAAGGGGAGACCCAGTACTTC.

This clonotype ranks as medium-sized (0.01 to 0.1%). This chain links TRBV24-1 with TRBJ2-5; D may correspond to TRBD1 or TRBD2 (6 bases each). The CDR3 is 15 amino acids. With 2 bases removed from V and 4 bases from J, the gap between germline ends came to 13 bases. Germline-derived CDR1 and CDR2 are KGHDR and SFDVKD. DNA of the CDR3: TGTGCCACCAGTGATTCCCTACAGGGAGGAGAGACCCAGTACTTC. Translation: CATSDSLQGGETQYF.

The rearrangement uses TRBV7-8 and TRBJ2-7; D uncertain. The CDR3 loop spans 12 amino acids. Germline V gives CDR1 SGHVS, CDR2 FQNEAQ. Deletions cut 4 bases from V and 2 bases from J, with 6 bases between. The CDR3 sequence is CASSSGAYEQYF. The CDR3 DNA is TGTGCCAGCAGCTCAGGCGCCTACGAGCAGTACTTC.

The chain links TRBV24-1 to TRBJ2-4; 8 bases are a match to TRBD1. The J call could be wrong; TRBJ2-5 is a better fit for the DNA end. This CDR3 region has 14 residues. Germline lookup yields CDR1 KGHDR and CDR2 SFDVKD. The chain's CDR3 is CATSEGRGLETQYF. In nucleotides, the CDR3 is TGTGCCACCAGTGAGGGCAGGGGGCTGGAGACCCAGTACTTC.

The chain has TRBV3-1 and TRBJ2-3; 9 nucleotides align to TRBD2. The end of the DNA aligns better with TRBJ2-7, so the J call may be wrong. Germline loops: CDR1 LGHDT, CDR2 YNNKEL (reference sequence). The CDR3 has 14 residues. CDR3 protein: CASSLGTSFGEQYF. The CDR3 region has the DNA TGTGCCAGCAGCCTTGGGACTAGCTTTGGTGAGCAGTACTTC.

This clonotype showed up just a few times. An end of the junction differs from the germline gene, which may be a read error. The chain combines TRBV7-2 with TRBJ2-6; 7 bases fit TRBD1. The CDR3 consists of 14 residues. Germline lookup yields CDR1 SGHTA and CDR2 FQGNSA. The CDR3 nucleotides are TGTGCCAGCAGATGGACAGGCCTCAATTCACCCCTCCACTTC. It specifies CASRWTGLNSPLHF. Variable domain in full (rest from reference TRBV7-2 and TRBJ2-6): GAGVSQSPSNKVTEKGKDVELRCDPISGHTALYWYRQSLGQGLEFLIYFQGNSAPDKSGLPSDRFSAERTGGSVSTLTIQRTQQEDSAVYLCASRWTGLNSPLHFGAGSRLTVL.

CDR3 in DNA: TGTGCCAGCAGTTACTCAGGACTAGCGGGAGGGCACTATGAGCAGTTCTTC. Its translation is CASSYSGLAGGHYEQFF. The rearrangement links TRBV6-8 to TRBJ2-4; 15 bases fit TRBD2. The DNA end favors TRBJ2-1, so the J call may be wrong. Germline V CDR1 and CDR2: MNHGY, SAAAGT. This CDR3 region has 17 residues.

The chain is built from TRBV19 and TRBJ1-6, with D tentatively TRBD1 (6 bases). V lost 4 bases to trimming and J lost 9 bases, with 19 bases between them. The CDR3 spans 16 residues. The germline gives CDR1 LNHDA, CDR2 SQIVND (reference sequence). This CDR3 is CASSSGTPSSSSPLHF. DNA for the CDR3: TGTGCCAGTAGTAGCGGGACACCTAGTTCCAGTTCACCCCTCCACTTT. Full variable domain (rest looked up from reference TRBV19 and TRBJ1-6): DGGITQSPKYLFRKEGQNVTLSCEQNLNHDAMYWYRQDPGQGLRLIYYSQIVNDFQKGDIAEGYSVSREKKESFPLTVTSAQKNPTAFYLCASSSGTPSSSSPLHFGNGTRLTVT.

Relative to its sample, this clonotype is large (0.1 to 1%). The chain has TRBV11-3 and TRBJ2-3, with 9 positions matching TRBD1. CDR1 and CDR2 from the germline V gene are SGHNT and YENEEA. The CDR3 spans 14 residues. The trim removed 3 bases at V and 4 bases at J, leaving 2 bases unmatched. The CDR3 loop is CASSLGTGPDTQYF. The CDR3 nucleotides read TGTGCCAGCAGCTTGGGGACAGGGCCAGATACGCAGTATTTT.

Notes on this clonotype: Since the CDR3 does not end with the conserved phenylalanine or tryptophan, this likely comes from a read error. No DNA is shown, since the ends of the CDR3 on it are uncertain; the CDR3 is the one TCRdb lists. V usage is TRBV27 and J usage is TRBJ2-5; the table's TRBD1 call for D was not verified on the DNA. CDR1 is MNHEY and CDR2 is SMNVEV in the germline V gene (reference sequence). A total of 17 residues make up the CDR3, ends included. The CDR3 region is CASSPPRTINSPLHFGN.

This clonotype appeared many times. V and J are TRBV7-2 and TRBJ2-1, with 9 bases lining up with TRBD2. Germline V gene sequence: CDR1 SGHTA, CDR2 FQGNSA. CDR3 length equals 15 residues. After removal of 4 bases from V and 4 bases from J, the junction contained 5 bases not matched to a gene. This CDR3 is CASSSVAGDYNEQFF. The CDR3 DNA sequence: TGTGCCAGCAGCTCCGTAGCGGGGGATTACAATGAGCAGTTCTTC. The full variable domain, rest sourced from reference TRBV7-2 and TRBJ2-1, is GAGVSQSPSNKVTEKGKDVELRCDPISGHTALYWYRQSLGQGLEFLIYFQGNSAPDKSGLPSDRFSAERTGGSVSTLTIQRTQQEDSAVYLCASSSVAGDYNEQFFGPGTRLTVL.

The chain carries TRBV7-6 and TRBJ2-3; 8 nucleotides line up with TRBD1. Near its end, the DNA agrees better with TRBJ2-1, so the J call may be wrong. Germline CDR1 and CDR2: SGHVS and FNYEAQ. This CDR3 is 15 amino acids long. CDR3 coding DNA: TGTGCCAGCAGCTTAGCGCAGGGGGCTGAGGGAGAGCAGTTCTTC. Amino acid sequence: CASSLAQGAEGEQFF.

This clonotype was observed many times. The chain uses TRBV11-2 and TRBJ2-5; tentatively, D is TRBD2 (6 bases). Trimming pared 6 bases from V and 0 bases from J, leaving 14 bases between. From germline, CDR1 is SGHAT and CDR2 FQNNGV. This CDR3 is built from 15 residues. The CDR3 bases are TGTGCCAGCAGTAGGTTTTGGAGGGACCAAGAGACCCAGTACTTC. It is translated as CASSRFWRDQETQYF.

The CDR3 DNA is TGTGCCACCGTACGGGACGCGGTAGACACTGAAGCTTTCTTT. Residues: CATVRDAVDTEAFF. The J gene is TRBJ1-1, the V gene TRBV15, with D maybe TRBD1 (5 bases). The CDR3 extends over 14 amino acids. The germline V gene has CDR1 LNHNV and CDR2 YYDKDF (reference sequence). Deletions cut 8 bases from V and 3 bases from J, with 16 bases between.

This chain connects TRBV6-6 to TRBJ2-1; D may match TRBD1 or TRBD2 (6 bases each). The J call could be wrong; TRBJ2-7 is a better fit for the DNA end. The CDR3 is 15 amino acids. In germline, CDR1 is MNHNY, CDR2 SVGAGI (reference sequence). The CDR3 spells CASSYGGGKSYEQYF. The CDR3 DNA reads as TGTGCCAGCAGTTACGGAGGGGGGAAGTCCTACGAGCAGTACTTC.

The chain has TRBV7-6 and TRBJ2-1; 9 nucleotides agree with TRBD2. This CDR3 is built from 20 residues. Germline V CDR1 and CDR2: SGHVS, FNYEAQ. Trimming took 1 base from V and 1 from J; bases not matched to a gene: 14. CDR3 residues: CASSLVQGTSRVVSYNEQFF. DNA for the CDR3: TGTGCCAGCAGCTTAGTACAAGGGACTAGCAGGGTAGTGTCCTACAATGAGCAGTTCTTC.

This clonotype has a handful of counts. V is TRBV15 and J is TRBJ2-5; 10 positions match TRBD2. The germline gives CDR1 LNHNV, CDR2 YYDKDF (reference sequence). The CDR3 has 17 residues. The trim removed 0 bases at V and 2 bases at J, leaving 6 bases unmatched. The CDR3 loop is CATSRDEREGGQETQYF. DNA of the CDR3: TGTGCCACCAGCAGAGATGAGCGGGAGGGCGGACAAGAGACCCAGTACTTC.

This clonotype has a handful of counts. The V gene is TRBV7-4, the J gene TRBJ2-5; D may be TRBD2 (6 bases). The assigned J gene may be wrong: the sequence end matches TRBJ2-1 better. CDR1 and CDR2 from the germline V gene are SGHVT and SQSDAQ. There are 13 residues in the CDR3. The CDR3 region has the DNA TGTGCCAGCACCTTGGACGGGGAGGACGAGCAGTTCTTC. Protein sequence: CASTLDGEDEQFF.

In regard to this clonotype: This is likely a read error, given that the CDR3 carries no conserved phenylalanine or tryptophan at its end. It is unclear where the CDR3 begins or ends on the DNA, so no DNA is shown, and the CDR3 is as TCRdb lists it. This chain uses TRBV7-3 with TRBJ2-6; TRBD1 was called by the table and not checked on the DNA. CDR1 and CDR2 (germline): SGHTA, FQGTGA. The CDR3 has 15 residues if both end residues are counted. The CDR3 sequence is CASSTDNLYEQYFGA.

Judged by abundance, this clonotype is large. This sequence joins TRBV7-2 and TRBJ2-1, with a tentative D call TRBD2 (7 bases). CDR3 length: 16 residues. The ends were cut back, 2 bases at V and 7 bases at J, with 18 bases in the middle. Germline values: CDR1 SGHTA, CDR2 FQGNSA. The CDR3, as DNA: TGTGCCAGCAGCTTAAGGGGGGGGGAGCGGTGGAATGAGCAGTTCTTC. It is translated as CASSLRGGERWNEQFF.

V and J are TRBV12-3 or TRBV12-4 and TRBJ2-5; tentatively, D is TRBD2 (6 bases). The last part of the DNA fits TRBJ2-1 better; the J call may be wrong. This CDR3 comprises 14 residues. CDR3 nucleotides: TGTGCCAGCAGTGACCGGGACGGGGGCAATGAGCAGTTCTTC. The encoded protein is CASSDRDGGNEQFF.

Many counts were recorded for this clonotype. The chain's CDR3 is CASSPSPGADEQYF. In DNA form, the CDR3 reads TGTGCCAGCAGCCCAAGTCCGGGGGCGGACGAGCAGTACTTC. This chain joins TRBV5-6 and TRBJ2-5; D may correspond to TRBD1 or TRBD2 (6 bases each). The DNA matches TRBJ2-7 better at its end, which makes the J call doubtful. The CDR3 spans 14 residues. Germline CDR1 and CDR2: SGHDT and YYEEEE.

This clonotype occurred a few times. The gene calls are TRBV7-2 and TRBJ2-5; D is possibly TRBD2 (7 bases). The end of the DNA is better explained by TRBJ2-1, so the J call may be wrong. Germline V gives CDR1 SGHTA, CDR2 FQGNSA. CDR3 length equals 15 residues. The CDR3 spells CASSLKGGGALQQFF. CDR3 coding DNA: TGTGCCAGCAGCTTAAAAGGGGGGGGGGCCCTCCAGCAGTTCTTC.

This clonotype showed up just once. The final CDR3 position lacks the conserved phenylalanine or tryptophan, pointing to a likely read error. Because the CDR3's place on the DNA is in doubt, the DNA is left out and the CDR3 is given as listed by TCRdb. The chain recombines TRBV10-2 with TRBJ1-3. Per germline, CDR1 WSHSY and CDR2 SAAADI. The CDR3 length is 9 residues, termini included. The CDR3 sequence: CASSEWPLA.

This chain connects TRBV7-3 to TRBJ2-1, with D maybe TRBD2 (6 bases). The V end lost 5 bases, the J end lost 0 bases, and 8 bases lay between the germline ends. Germline CDR1 SGHTA, CDR2 FQGTGA. The CDR3 contains 14 residues. The chain's CDR3 is CASSRGSSYNEQFF. In nucleotides, the CDR3 is TGTGCCAGCAGCCGGGGGAGCTCCTACAATGAGCAGTTCTTC.

The chain joins TRBV7-6 to TRBJ2-1; 8 nucleotides align to TRBD1. The J call is in doubt because the DNA end fits TRBJ2-3 better. The CDR3 has 15 amino acids. The germline V gene has CDR1 SGHVS and CDR2 FNYEAQ. This CDR3 reads CASSTLGQGTYEQYF. The CDR3 nucleotides read TGTGCCAGCAGCACCCTAGGACAGGGCACCTACGAGCAGTATTTT.